The sequence of this T cell receptor (beta chain) was determined in a study of blood T cell repertoires in COVID-19. Study summary: The United States, Italy and Spain provided the acute and convalescent COVID-19 samples. T cells, B-cell-depleted T cells, or PBMCs provided the cDNA or gDNA that served as material.

Under the authors' procedure: Estimation of nucleated cell counts relied on the amplification of reference gene primers. Method: immunoSEQ multiplex PCR; TCRdb's copy keeps in-frame clones and lacks some. V, J and clone size derive from that table, while D and trimming were established from the DNA sequence. This sample yields 150,000 to 200,000 clones, of which about three quarters are seen a single time; about 11% belongs to the top ten. Seattle patients were enrolled while actively infected and followed longitudinally. The length of the CDR3 is 14 residues. The germline gives CDR1 SGHDT, CDR2 YYEEEE. Trimming took 2 bases from V and 3 from J; bases not matched to a gene: 5.

The receptor was derived from a woman at least 80 years old with COVID-19, enrolled during active disease. The sample taken for sequencing was peripheral blood. The V gene is TRBV5-6, the J gene TRBJ2-7; the match to TRBD1 covers 7 bases. The DNA for the CDR3 is TGTGCCAGCAGCTTCTGGACAGGTGGCTACGAGCAGTACTTC. This gives the protein CASSFWTGGYEQYF.